This T cell receptor beta chain stems from a study of CD8 T cells in Susac syndrome. Reverse transcription of about 0.45 to 1 ug RNA used random hexamers. TCRdb used MiXCR to reprocess the immunoSEQ multiplex PCR reads, holding one entry per CDR3 protein. Here the sample spans about 180,000 distinct CDR3 sequences, around 95% being singletons. The multiple sclerosis controls were treatment-naive patients, and their relapsing-remitting disease was stable or active. The receptor was derived from a human donor with multiple sclerosis. Sequencing was done on a sample of CD4+ T cells from PBMCs.

Here the CDR3 reads CASSVGGETNQPQHF. In DNA, the CDR3 is TGTGCCAGCAGCGTGGGAGGTGAAACCAATCAGCCCCAGCATTTT. The V gene is TRBV9, the J gene TRBJ1-5; unclear D gene. The germline CDR1 and CDR2 sequences are SGDLS and YYNGEE. The CDR3 has 15 amino acids. Trimming took off 2 bases at V and 3 bases at J, with 12 bases between the two ends.